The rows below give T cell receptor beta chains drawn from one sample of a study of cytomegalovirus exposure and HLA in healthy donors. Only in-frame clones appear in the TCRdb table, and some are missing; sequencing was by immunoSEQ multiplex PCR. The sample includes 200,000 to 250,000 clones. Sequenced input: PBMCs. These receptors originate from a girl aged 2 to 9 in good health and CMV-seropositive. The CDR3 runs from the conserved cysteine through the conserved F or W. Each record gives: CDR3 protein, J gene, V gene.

CASSPRDLLYEQYF	.	TRBV7-9
CASSESGSGGKAFF	TRBJ1-1	TRBV2
CASSQTSSYNEQFF	TRBJ2-1	TRBV7-9
CASSSARGVTDTQYF	TRBJ2-3	TRBV27
CSVDWAFVEAQYF	TRBJ2-5	TRBV29-1
CASSFGGSYEQYF	TRBJ2-7	TRBV5-1
CASSVDAGATDTQYF	TRBJ2-3	TRBV9
CASSYLQGWNSPLHF	TRBJ1-6	TRBV11-2
CASNWASYEQYF	TRBJ2-7	TRBV2
CASSWTGKETQYF	TRBJ2-5	TRBV27
CASSGGPNTGELFF	TRBJ2-2	TRBV7-6
CASSTGQFSYGYTF	TRBJ1-2	TRBV28
CASSITGFSGANVLTF	TRBJ2-6	TRBV27
CATSPPGLGGTGELFF	TRBJ2-2	TRBV15
CASSGGSDQETQYF	TRBJ2-5	TRBV10-1
CASSTRGWTEAFF	TRBJ1-1	TRBV28
CAISGQSLLYEQYF	TRBJ2-7	TRBV10-3
CSVEGGVAKNIQYF	TRBJ2-4	TRBV29-1
CASSPTSGRGETQYF	TRBJ2-5	TRBV19
CASSPPESNNEQFF	TRBJ2-1	TRBV18
CASSQGAGEETQYF	TRBJ2-5	TRBV5-4
CASSRDRGPHFGEQFF	TRBJ2-1	TRBV27